The rows below give T cell receptor beta chains drawn from one sample of a study of T cells in localized non-small cell lung cancer. The assay was immunoSEQ multiplex PCR, and TCRdb's table has in-frame clones only and misses some. The table includes about 870 clones, more than 15% detected once. This specimen consisted of normal lung tissue next to the tumor, obtained before any cancer treatment. The receptors come from a man aged 35-75 years with stage I lung adenocarcinoma. The CDR3 runs from the conserved cysteine through the conserved F or W. The order of the fields is CDR3 protein, CDR3 DNA, J gene, V gene, D gene, clone size. D genes are given only for firm matches. Size is omitted from some rows. Given values are once, few, many or a class for expanded clones.

CASSLAGGSSEQFF TGCGCCAGCAGCTTAGCGGGAGGGTCAAGTGAGCAGTTCTTC TRBJ2-1 TRBV5-1 TRBD2 -
CASSLEGGLETQYF TGTGCCAGCAGCCTAGAGGGGGGGCTTGAGACCCAGTACTTC TRBJ2-5 TRBV9 - large
CASSPGLAARWGNEQFF TGTGCCAGTAGTCCGGGACTAGCGGCAAGATGGGGCAATGAGCAGTTCTTC TRBJ2-1 TRBV19 TRBD2 -
CASSSGIGIGEKLFF TGTGCCAGCAGCTCAGGAATTGGGATAGGTGAAAAACTGTTTTTT TRBJ1-4 TRBV11-3 - -
CASSLEVFPTYEQYF TGCGCCAGCAGCTTGGAAGTCTTCCCGACCTACGAGCAGTACTTC TRBJ2-7 TRBV5-1 - few
CASSEMGREHEQYF TGTGCCAGCAGTGAAATGGGCAGGGAGCACGAGCAGTACTTC TRBJ2-7 TRBV9 - -
CATSREVGFYGYTF TGTGCCACCAGCAGAGAAGTGGGGTTCTATGGCTACACCTTC TRBJ1-2 TRBV15 - -
CATRNRGALRESPLHF TGTGCCACACGAAACAGGGGGGCCTTACGAGAATCACCCCTCCACTTT TRBJ1-6 TRBV19 TRBD1 -
CASSLDGYEQYF TGTGCCAGCAGCCTGGACGGCTACGAGCAGTACTTC TRBJ2-7 TRBV9 - -
CASSFSTFNYGYTF TGTGCCAGCAGTTTTTCGACATTTAACTATGGCTACACCTTC TRBJ1-2 TRBV6-8 - medium-sized
CASSAQGGGDYGYTF TGTGCCAGCAGTGCCCAGGGGGGAGGTGACTATGGCTACACCTTC TRBJ1-2 TRBV6-8 TRBD1 few
CASRWTENSYEQYF TGTGCCAGCAGGTGGACTGAGAACTCGTACGAGCAGTACTTC TRBJ2-7 TRBV9 - -
CASSLVDAMNTEAFF TGCGCCAGCAGCTTGGTCGACGCCATGAACACTGAAGCTTTCTTT TRBJ1-1 TRBV5-1 - -
CASSVSSYEQYF TGTGCCAGCAGTGTAAGCTCCTACGAGCAGTACTTC TRBJ2-7 TRBV25-1 - -
CASSFQGLAGGSSYEQYF TGTGCCAGCAGCTTTCAGGGACTAGCGGGAGGGAGCTCCTACGAGCAGTACTTC TRBJ2-7 TRBV11-3 TRBD2 -
CASSESGDTIYF TGTGCCAGCAGTGAGAGCGGGGACACCATATATTTT TRBJ1-3 TRBV6-8 - large
CASSLDPRGRTDTQYF TGTGCCAGCAGCTTAGATCCACGGGGGCGCACAGATACGCAGTATTTT TRBJ2-3 TRBV11-3 - -
CASSVIPDRELYF TGTGCCAGCAGCGTAATCCCGGACAGGGAGTTATACTTC TRBJ2-7 TRBV9 TRBD1 -
CASSLMGQLNEQFF TGTGCCAGCAGCTTGATGGGGCAGTTAAATGAGCAGTTCTTC TRBJ2-1 TRBV11-3 - -
CASRNSGTGPHEQYF TGTGCCAGCAGGAACTCCGGGACAGGTCCCCACGAGCAGTACTTC TRBJ2-7 TRBV28 TRBD1 -
CASSWAEDGYTF TGTGCCAGCAGTTGGGCTGAGGATGGCTACACCTTC TRBJ1-2 TRBV6-8 - large
CASSTQSGTGGVNEQFF TGCGCCAGCAGCACGCAATCCGGGACAGGAGGGGTAAATGAGCAGTTCTTC TRBJ2-1 TRBV5-1 TRBD1 -
CASSIGTLGNNEQFF TGTGCCAGCAGCATCGGGACTTTGGGAAACAATGAGCAGTTCTTC TRBJ2-1 TRBV9 - -
CASTSEGTYGYTF TGTGCCAGCACCTCGGAGGGAACCTATGGCTACACCTTC TRBJ1-2 TRBV28 - -
CASTRDRNTDTQYF TGTGCCAGCACCAGGGACAGGAACACAGATACGCAGTATTTT TRBJ2-3 TRBV9 TRBD1 few
CASSYYPPLAGVNRYEQYF TGTGCCAGCAGTTACTATCCACCTCTAGCGGGGGTTAATAGGTACGAGCAGTACTTC TRBJ2-7 TRBV6-8 TRBD2 large
CASSLWTSGTGGQYF TGTGCCAGCAGTTTATGGACTAGCGGGACCGGCGGGCAGTACTTC TRBJ2-7 TRBV28 TRBD2 -
CASRPTGILTDTQYF TGTGCCAGCAGACCGACAGGAATACTCACAGATACGCAGTATTTT TRBJ2-3 TRBV28 - -